Below, 24 T cell receptor beta chains from the same sample are listed, as sequenced in a study of blood T cell repertoires in COVID-19. Sequenced by immunoSEQ multiplex PCR; TCRdb stores in-frame clones only, minus some. The sample carries over 35,000 clones, more than 60% recorded once. Sequences were obtained from peripheral blood. The receptors were gathered from a man between 60 and 75 years old with active COVID-19.

This chain joins TRBV18 and TRBJ2-5; 9 positions agree with TRBD1. The germline CDR1 and CDR2 sequences are KGHSH and LQKENI. V shed 6 bases and J 3 bases; nucleotides not matched to a gene: 8. There are 15 residues in the CDR3. CDR3 nucleotide sequence: TGTGCCAGCTCGCCTCTGACAGGGGGAAAAGAGACCCAGTACTTC. Amino acid sequence: CASSPLTGGKETQYF.

This chain connects TRBV7-9 to TRBJ2-5, with D uncertain. Germline V CDR1 and CDR2: SEHNR, FQNEAQ (reference sequence). The length of the CDR3 is 13 residues. V was cut by 2 bases and J by 5 bases, with 9 bases left in between. The CDR3 spells CASSLQSVETQYF. The CDR3 DNA is TGTGCCAGCAGCTTACAGAGCGTGGAGACCCAGTACTTC.

V gene TRBV2 combines with J gene TRBJ2-7; 8 positions match TRBD2. The CDR3 contains 13 residues. Germline CDR1 and CDR2: SNHLY and FYNNEI. V lost 3 bases to trimming and J lost 7 bases; unmatched junction nucleotides: 5. CDR3 sequence (DNA): TGTGCCAGCAGTGATAGTATAGCGGGAGAGCAGTACTTC. Its translation is CASSDSIAGEQYF.

The chain recombines TRBV28 with TRBJ2-1; possible D gene TRBD2, 5 bases. V was clipped by 6 bases and J by 4 bases, with 16 bases between them. The germline V gene has CDR1 MDHEN and CDR2 SYDVKM. CDR3 length equals 15 residues. The CDR3 nucleotides are TGTGCCAGCAGCCCTAGACTATACCTGTACAATGAGCAGTTCTTC. This sequence encodes CASSPRLYLYNEQFF.

The CDR3 here is CASITGGDGTEAFF. For the CDR3, the DNA is TGTGCCAGCATCACAGGGGGCGATGGAACTGAAGCTTTCTTT. The V gene is TRBV11-2, the J gene TRBJ1-1, with TRBD1 matching 9 bases. J gave up 5 bases and V 7 bases, and 8 bases lay outside the gene matches. The CDR3 has 14 amino acids. Germline-derived CDR1 and CDR2 are SGHAT and FQNNGV. The full variable domain, with the rest looked up from reference TRBV11-2 and TRBJ1-1, is EAGVAQSPRYKIIEKRQSVAFWCNPISGHATLYWYQQILGQGPKLLIQFQNNGVVDDSQLPKDRFSAERLKGVDSTLKIQPAKLEDSAVYLCASITGGDGTEAFFGQGTRLTVV.

The chain carries TRBV7-9 and TRBJ2-1; a weak D match, TRBD2 (6 bases). The germline V gene encodes CDR1 SEHNR and CDR2 FQNEAQ (reference sequence). The CDR3 totals 12 residues. V shed 1 base and J shed 15 bases, with 13 bases lying between them. CDR3 amino acids: CASSLVYGGRFF. The CDR3 nucleotides are TGTGCCAGCAGCTTAGTTTACGGAGGGCGGTTCTTC.

As DNA, the CDR3 is TGTGCCAGCAGCCAAGATGGGGGGACCCATCAGCCCCAGCATTTT. It yields the protein CASSQDGGTHQPQHF. The chain has TRBV4-2 and TRBJ1-5; maybe TRBD1 (5 bases). The ends were cut back, 0 bases at V and 5 bases at J, with 11 bases in the middle. CDR3 length: 15 amino acids. The germline V gene encodes CDR1 LGHNA and CDR2 YNFKEQ.

The chain links TRBV13 to TRBJ1-2; D is ambiguous. This CDR3 has 16 amino acids. CDR1 and CDR2 from the germline V gene are PRHDT and FYEKMQ (reference sequence). The V end lost 4 bases, the J end lost 2 bases, and 17 bases lay between the germline ends. CDR3 coding DNA: TGTGCCAGCAGCTCGTGGGAGGATCGGGGAAACTATGGCTACACCTTC. This gives the protein CASSSWEDRGNYGYTF. The complete variable domain, with remaining parts taken from reference TRBV13 and TRBJ1-2, reads AAGVIQSPRHLIKEKRETATLKCYPIPRHDTVYWYQQGPGQDPQFLISFYEKMQSDKGSIPDRFSAQQFSDYHSELNMSSLELGDSALYFCASSSWEDRGNYGYTFGSGTRLTVV.

The chain has TRBV2 and TRBJ2-7, with a tentative D call TRBD1 (6 bases). V was shortened by 8 bases and J by 5 bases, with 16 bases between the two germline ends. The CDR3 is 13 amino acids. The V gene's germline CDR1 is SNHLY and CDR2 FYNNEI. The CDR3 nucleotides read TGTGCCAGCCAGGCACCCCAGGGGAACGAGCAGTACTTC. Translated: CASQAPQGNEQYF. The full variable domain, in which reference TRBV2 and TRBJ2-7 provide the parts outside the CDR3, is EPEVTQTPSHQVTQMGQEVILRCVPISNHLYFYWYRQILGQKVEFLVSFYNNEISEKSEIFDDQFSVERPDGSNFTLKIRSTKLEDSAMYFCASQAPQGNEQYFGPGTRLTVT.

The V gene is TRBV5-6, the J gene TRBJ1-1; D might be TRBD1 (6 bases). The CDR3 runs 12 residues. Per the germline V gene, CDR1 is SGHDT and CDR2 is YYEEEE. V dropped 4 bases and J dropped 6 bases, with 10 bases sitting between them. The DNA for the CDR3 is TGTGCCAGCAGCCCCTCAGGGGCTGAAGCTTTCTTT. Encoded protein: CASSPSGAEAFF.

The chain uses TRBV5-8 and TRBJ1-3; D gene uncertain. This CDR3 has 14 residues. V was shortened by 1 base and J by 2 bases, with 7 bases between the two germline ends. CDR1 is SGHTS, CDR2 YDEGEE, per germline. The CDR3 region is CASSLWAPGNTIYF. The CDR3 nucleotides read TGTGCCAGCAGCTTGTGGGCGCCTGGAAACACCATATATTTT.

This clone was observed a few times. The chain couples TRBV10-3 to TRBJ2-1, with D perhaps matching TRBD2 (6 bases). Per the germline V gene, CDR1 is ENHRY and CDR2 is SYGVKD. The CDR3 has 13 residues. Trimming cost V 6 bases and J 5 bases, with 11 bases left between them. The CDR3 sequence is CAIRGGADNEQFF. In nucleotides, the CDR3 is TGTGCCATCAGGGGGGGAGCGGACAATGAGCAGTTCTTC.

This chain joins TRBV6-2 or TRBV6-3 and TRBJ1-1; TRBD1 aligns across 7 bases. CDR1 is MNHEY and CDR2 is SVGEGT in the germline V gene. With V trimmed by 2 bases and J by 3 bases, 6 bases remained unmatched. The CDR3 is 15 residues long. For the CDR3, the DNA is TGTGCCAGCAGTTACGTAGTCAGGGGGGACACTGAAGCTTTCTTT. The encoded protein is CASSYVVRGDTEAFF.

This clone was found a few times. The chain is built from TRBV27 and TRBJ1-2; D is uncertain. V was trimmed by 5 bases and J by 4 bases, leaving 17 bases between them. CDR3 length: 15 amino acids. Germline V CDR1 and CDR2: MNHEY, SMNVEV (reference sequence). CDR3 nucleotide sequence: TGTGCCAGCAGTCTCCGCGGGGAACGGGGCTATGGCTACACCTTC. It specifies CASSLRGERGYGYTF.

The J gene is TRBJ1-2, the V gene TRBV2; TRBD1 matches 9 bases. With V trimmed by 3 bases and J by 8 bases, 4 bases remained unmatched. The CDR3 has 13 amino acids. Looked up from germline, CDR1 is SNHLY and CDR2 is FYNNEI. As DNA, the CDR3 is TGTGCCAGCAGTGAGTGGACAGGGGACGGCTACACCTTC. This gives the protein CASSEWTGDGYTF.

This sequence joins TRBV4-3 and TRBJ2-1; D uncertain. The V gene's germline CDR1 is LGHNA and CDR2 YSLEER. Deletions cut 1 base from V and 4 bases from J, with 11 bases between. The CDR3 has 15 amino acids. The CDR3 DNA follows: TGCGCCAGCAGCCAAGTTGGGCAGCTGTACAATGAGCAGTTCTTC. It encodes CASSQVGQLYNEQFF.

The chain links TRBV7-9 to TRBJ1-3; D is ambiguous. V was shortened by 1 base and J by 1 base, with 5 bases between the two germline ends. The germline CDR1 and CDR2 sequences are SEHNR and FQNEAQ (reference sequence). The length of the CDR3 is 14 residues. The CDR3 DNA reads TGTGCCAGCAGCTTAGATATATCTGGAAACACCATATATTTT. This encodes CASSLDISGNTIYF. Combining the CDR3 with reference TRBV7-9 and TRBJ1-3 gives the whole variable domain DTGVSQNPRHKITKRGQNVTFRCDPISEHNRLYWYRQTLGQGPEFLTYFQNEAQLEKSRLLSDRFSAERPKGSFSTLEIQRTEQGDSAMYLCASSLDISGNTIYFGEGSWLTVV.

The chain joins TRBV25-1 to TRBJ2-3; 8 bases align to TRBD2. V lost 5 bases and J lost 4; bases outside the gene matches: 5. CDR1 MGHDK and CDR2 SYGVNS come from the germline V gene. CDR3 length equals 14 residues. The CDR3 coding sequence is TGTGCCAGCAGTCTCGGGGGGGCCCCAGATACGCAGTATTTT. It yields the protein CASSLGGAPDTQYF.

The chain combines TRBV6-5 with TRBJ1-2; D gene unclear. V was clipped by 0 bases and J by 4 bases, with 9 bases between them. CDR1 and CDR2 from the germline V gene are MNHEY and SVGAGI. The CDR3 runs to 14 residues. The CDR3 loop reads CASSYSAPSYGYTF. Written as DNA, the CDR3 is TGTGCCAGCAGTTACTCGGCCCCCAGCTATGGCTACACCTTC.

In the case of this clone: Other DNA sequences of this sample code for an identical CDR3. The chain is built from TRBV11-3 and TRBJ2-1, with D possibly TRBD2 on 5 matching bases. This CDR3 is built from 13 residues. V lost 1 base and J 6 bases, leaving 7 bases between the germline ends. The germline V gene has CDR1 SGHNT and CDR2 YENEEA. CDR3 nucleotides: TGTGCCAGCAGCTTAGCGGGGAGCAATGAGCAGTTCTTC. It specifies CASSLAGSNEQFF.

V gene TRBV7-2 combines with J gene TRBJ2-7, with 12 positions matching TRBD1. The J call is doubtful: the DNA matches TRBJ2-5 better. The CDR3 contains 17 residues. Germline V lookup: CDR1 SGHTA, CDR2 FQGNSA. The DNA for the CDR3 is TGTGCCAGCAGCCTACAATCCGGGACAGGGGGCATGGAGACCCAGTACTTC. It codes for CASSLQSGTGGMETQYF.

The J gene is TRBJ2-7, the V gene TRBV18; D possibly corresponds to TRBD2 (5 bases). This CDR3 has 13 residues. CDR1 and CDR2 from the germline V gene are KGHSH and LQKENI. V lost 1 base and J 8 bases, leaving 12 bases between the germline ends. The CDR3 here is CASSPLSDGKQYF. In DNA, the CDR3 is TGTGCCAGCTCACCACTTTCGGACGGGAAGCAGTACTTC.

Written as DNA, the CDR3 is TGTGCCAGCAGCTTACCCCCCGGGACTAGCGGGAGGTACAATGAGCAGTTCTTC. Protein product: CASSLPPGTSGRYNEQFF. The rearrangement links TRBV7-9 to TRBJ2-1; 15 bases align to TRBD2. V dropped 2 bases and J dropped 4; count of bases not matched to a gene: 6. There are 18 residues in the CDR3. CDR1 and CDR2 from the germline V gene are SEHNR and FQNEAQ (reference sequence).

The rearrangement uses TRBV12-3 or TRBV12-4 and TRBJ1-1; TRBD1 is a possible D gene (5 bases). The CDR3 totals 13 residues. V lost 6 bases and J 2 bases, leaving 10 bases between the germline ends. The CDR3 here is CASRRQINTEAFF. In DNA, the CDR3 is TGTGCCAGCAGGAGACAGATAAACACTGAAGCTTTCTTT.